One sample yielded the 14 T cell receptor beta chains listed below, sequenced in a study of cytomegalovirus exposure and HLA in healthy donors. It was with 60 Vbeta and 13 Jbeta primers that the PCR ran. Generated by immunoSEQ multiplex PCR, the TCRdb table keeps only in-frame clones and is missing some. The table includes 150,000 to 200,000 clones, about 80% detected once. Sequenced material: PBMCs. These receptors all come from a middle-aged man in good health and CMV-seronegative.

The V call is TRBV7-6, the J call TRBJ2-1, with D perhaps TRBD2 (6 bases). This CDR3 region has 15 residues. Trimming stripped 4 bases from V and 6 bases from J, with 16 bases between. Germline V gives CDR1 SGHVS, CDR2 FNYEAQ. The CDR3 reads CASSSGLLLLNEQFF. The CDR3 DNA reads TGTGCCAGCAGCTCGGGACTGCTATTACTCAATGAGCAGTTCTTC.

The chain is built from TRBV6-6 and TRBJ2-1; TRBD2 aligns across 8 bases. The V gene end was trimmed by 5 bases and the J gene end by 6 bases; junction bases not matched to a gene: 12. This CDR3 is 16 amino acids long. The germline V gene encodes CDR1 MNHNY and CDR2 SVGAGI (reference sequence). The CDR3 DNA sequence: TGTGCCAGCAGTCCGCCCGGTGCGGGAGGTCCCAATGAGCAGTTCTTC. The encoded protein is CASSPPGAGGPNEQFF.

This chain links TRBV10-3 with TRBJ1-2, with 8 bases identical to TRBD1. Trimming removed 2 bases from V and 4 bases from J; junction bases left unmatched: 6. Looked up from germline, CDR1 is ENHRY and CDR2 is SYGVKD. This CDR3 is built from 15 residues. The CDR3 loop reads CAISETGGSGYGYTF. The CDR3 DNA is TGTGCCATCAGTGAGACAGGGGGGAGCGGCTATGGCTACACCTTC.

J is TRBJ1-5 and V is TRBV19, with D unresolved. With 7 bases removed from V and 1 base from J, the gap between germline ends came to 8 bases. Germline values: CDR1 LNHDA, CDR2 SQIVND (reference sequence). The CDR3 totals 13 residues. The CDR3 sequence is CASTGYSNQPQHF. Here the CDR3 DNA reads TGTGCCAGTACGGGTTACAGCAATCAGCCCCAGCATTTT. Variable domain in full (rest from reference TRBV19 and TRBJ1-5): DGGITQSPKYLFRKEGQNVTLSCEQNLNHDAMYWYRQDPGQGLRLIYYSQIVNDFQKGDIAEGYSVSREKKESFPLTVTSAQKNPTAFYLCASTGYSNQPQHFGDGTRLSIL.

The V gene is TRBV27, the J gene TRBJ2-1; D is uncertain. There are 12 residues in the CDR3. Deletions cut 2 bases from V and 10 bases from J, with 9 bases between. Germline loops: CDR1 MNHEY, CDR2 SMNVEV (reference sequence). CDR3: CASSLNQWEQFF. CDR3 nucleotide sequence: TGTGCCAGCAGTTTAAACCAGTGGGAGCAGTTCTTC.

The chain carries TRBV10-2 and TRBJ2-1; D is unclear. The germline gives CDR1 WSHSY, CDR2 SAAADI. The CDR3 has 15 residues. V was trimmed by 3 bases and J by 2 bases, leaving 11 bases between them. The CDR3 loop is CASSDSLFPYNEQFF. In DNA form, the CDR3 reads TGCGCCAGCAGTGATAGCCTATTCCCCTACAATGAGCAGTTCTTC.

The V and J genes are TRBV28 and TRBJ2-7; TRBD2 is a possible D gene (5 bases). The germline V gene has CDR1 MDHEN and CDR2 SYDVKM. CDR3 size: 16 residues. V was trimmed by 3 bases and J by 1 base, leaving 16 bases between them. In DNA form, the CDR3 reads TGTGCCAGCAGTTTTACCCCCAGTAGGGAGTCCTACGAGCAGTACTTC. This encodes CASSFTPSRESYEQYF. The full variable domain, completed using reference TRBV28 and TRBJ2-7, is DVKVTQSSRYLVKRTGEKVFLECVQDMDHENMFWYRQDPGLGLRLIYFSYDVKMKEKGDIPEGYSVSREKKERFSLILESASTNQTSMYLCASSFTPSRESYEQYFGPGTRLTVT.

This clone is a singleton in its sample. The V and J genes are TRBV2 and TRBJ1-1; 8 bases match TRBD1. The CDR3 covers 13 residues. J lost 8 bases, V lost 1 base, and 3 bases had no gene match. Germline V gene lookup returns CDR1 SNHLY and CDR2 FYNNEI. CDR3 nucleotides: TGTGCCAGCAGTGAAGGAAGGGACAGGGAAGCTTTCTTT. As protein: CASSEGRDREAFF.

The J gene is TRBJ1-2, the V gene TRBV29-1; 9 nucleotides match TRBD1. This CDR3 region has 15 residues. Trimming took 4 bases from V and 3 from J; bases not matched to a gene: 9. Germline V gene lookup returns CDR1 SQVTM and CDR2 ANQGSEA. CDR3 DNA sequence: TGCAGCGTTGCCGGGACAGGGTCAAACCACTATGGCTACACCTTC. Its protein product is CSVAGTGSNHYGYTF.

The chain uses TRBV7-3 and TRBJ2-2; 9 bases are a match to TRBD1. Looked up from germline, CDR1 is SGHTA and CDR2 is FQGTGA. The CDR3 runs to 15 residues. With V trimmed by 5 bases and J by 4 bases, 5 bases remained unmatched. The CDR3 DNA sequence: TGTGCCAGCAGCACTACAGGGGGCCGCACCGGGGAGCTGTTTTTT. Encoded protein: CASSTTGGRTGELFF.

This clone was detected a few times. The rearrangement links TRBV5-6 to TRBJ1-2; 8 bases are a match to TRBD1. The J segment lost 4 bases and the V segment lost 4 bases, leaving 12 bases of the junction unmatched. Germline V gene lookup returns CDR1 SGHDT and CDR2 YYEEEE. CDR3 length equals 16 residues. The CDR3 is CASSTRRGQAIYGYTF. DNA of the CDR3: TGTGCCAGCAGCACCCGCCGGGGACAGGCGATCTATGGCTACACCTTC.

This clone came up a few times. The chain uses TRBV2 and TRBJ2-5, with 8 bases matching TRBD1. CDR1 and CDR2 (germline): SNHLY, FYNNEI. This CDR3 is 13 amino acids long. Germline trimming cut 9 bases from V and 5 bases from J; bases unmatched to any gene: 8. The CDR3 nucleotides read TGTGCCAGGGGCGACAGGGGTGGGGAGACCCAGTACTTC. Translation: CARGDRGGETQYF. The whole variable domain, filled in from reference TRBV2 and TRBJ2-5, reads EPEVTQTPSHQVTQMGQEVILRCVPISNHLYFYWYRQILGQKVEFLVSFYNNEISEKSEIFDDQFSVERPDGSNFTLKIRSTKLEDSAMYFCARGDRGGETQYFGPGTRLLVL.

The chain employs TRBV19 and TRBJ1-2; TRBD1 might be the D (6 bases). V gave up 6 bases and J gave up 0 bases, with 14 bases separating them. This CDR3 has 15 residues. Germline CDR1 and CDR2: LNHDA and SQIVND (reference sequence). The CDR3 DNA sequence: TGTGCCAGTAGCCTCCGACAGGATTCTAACTATGGCTACACCTTC. Encoded protein: CASSLRQDSNYGYTF.

The rearrangement joins TRBV5-8 to TRBJ1-3; weak D call: TRBD1 (6 bases). V was cut by 4 bases and J by 3 bases, with 14 bases left in between. The CDR3 contains 15 residues. Germline loops: CDR1 SGHTS, CDR2 YDEGEE. The chain's CDR3 is CASSGLGGLGNTIYF. The CDR3 DNA sequence: TGTGCCAGCAGCGGATTGGGGGGGCTTGGAAACACCATATATTTT.